What follows are 3 T cell receptor beta chains derived from one specimen sequenced in a study of low-dose radiotherapy and immunotherapy resistance in tumors. Gene-specific TRAV and TRBV primers were used for first-strand cDNA, covering alpha and beta chains. A constant-region primer paired with the V-primer adapter amplified TCRs over approximately 20 PCR cycles. TCRdb ran MiXCR on the reads and lists one entry per CDR3 protein. Of approximately 7,200 distinct CDR3 sequences in the sample, around 83% are singletons; the top ten hold roughly 6.2%. Source of these receptors: a human donor with advanced metastatic prostate, ovarian, gallbladder or colorectal cancer (not recorded which). This table probably holds off-target reads from a library built for another chain.

The CDR3, as DNA: TGCGCCAGCAGCTTGATGGACGTCCACACTGAAGCTTTCTTT. Amino acid sequence: CASSLMDVHTEAFF. This chain connects TRBV5-1 to TRBJ1-1; D gene ambiguous. V was clipped by 1 base and J by 3 bases, with 10 bases between them. Per the germline V gene, CDR1 is SGHRS and CDR2 is YFSETQ. The CDR3 totals 14 residues.

V usage is TRBV7-9 and J usage is TRBJ2-5, with D perhaps assigned TRBD1 or TRBD2 (5 bases each). The CDR3 has 16 residues. Trimming cost V 5 bases and J 2 bases, with 18 bases left between them. The germline V gene has CDR1 SEHNR and CDR2 FQNEAQ (reference sequence). This chain's CDR3 is CASSTGRSGFQETQYF. The CDR3 DNA reads TGTGCCAGCAGCACGGGACGCTCGGGGTTTCAAGAGACCCAGTACTTC.

The chain links TRBV6-2 or TRBV6-3 to TRBJ1-1; D unresolved. With 8 bases removed from V and 1 base from J, the gap between germline ends came to 5 bases. Germline V lookup: CDR1 MNHEY, CDR2 SVGEGT. The CDR3 sequence is 11 residues long. CDR3 sequence reads: CASGWNTEAFF. In DNA, the CDR3 is TGTGCCAGCGGCTGGAACACTGAAGCTTTCTTT.